Below, 22 T cell receptor beta chains from the same sample are listed, as sequenced in a study of blood T cells in healthy people across ages. Alongside a J-beta primer mix, a sample-barcoded 5' primer served in a second PCR lasting roughly 6 to 11 cycles. TCRdb fed the 5' RACE reads into MiXCR, producing one record per CDR3 protein. Among around 1,500,000 distinct CDR3 sequences, about 28% were seen once, and the ten largest hold about 7.7%. Sequencing was done on a sample of blood. Receptors originate from a young woman in good health.

This clonotype was observed a few times. The genes are TRBV2 and TRBJ1-5; the D gene is possibly TRBD1 (6 bases). This CDR3 contains 15 residues. Trimming left V 7 bases short and J 9 bases short, with 22 bases between. Germline loops: CDR1 SNHLY, CDR2 FYNNEI. The CDR3 nucleotides are TGTGCCAGCAAATGGGACACGAAGCGTGCCGGGCCCCAGCATTTT. This encodes CASKWDTKRAGPQHF. Complete variable domain (other parts from reference TRBV2 and TRBJ1-5): EPEVTQTPSHQVTQMGQEVILRCVPISNHLYFYWYRQILGQKVEFLVSFYNNEISEKSEIFDDQFSVERPDGSNFTLKIRSTKLEDSAMYFCASKWDTKRAGPQHFGDGTRLSIL.

CDR3 region: CASSLDAGDYSPLHF. The CDR3 DNA follows: TGCGCCAGCAGCTTGGATGCGGGAGATTATTCACCCCTCCACTTT. The V and J genes are TRBV5-1 and TRBJ1-6; D remains unclear. This CDR3 has 15 amino acids. In germline, CDR1 is SGHRS, CDR2 YFSETQ. The V and J ends lost 0 bases and 8 bases respectively, with 12 bases between them.

This clonotype was observed at least ten times. The chain employs TRBV4-1 and TRBJ1-2; 8 bases line up with TRBD1. The CDR3 runs to 15 residues. Per the germline V gene, CDR1 is MGHRA and CDR2 is YSYEKL. V gave up 4 bases and J gave up 13 bases; unmatched junction bases: 17. The chain's CDR3 is CASSRNDGQGALRTF. CDR3 sequence (DNA): TGCGCCAGCAGCCGCAACGATGGACAGGGCGCCCTCCGCACCTTC.

The chain uses TRBV2 and TRBJ1-5, with TRBD1 as a possible D gene (5 bases). Looked up from germline, CDR1 is SNHLY and CDR2 is FYNNEI. The CDR3 is 15 amino acids. Deletions cut 6 bases from V and 7 bases from J, with 19 bases between. The CDR3 DNA reads TGTGCCAGCAGCCGCCGGCGGGGCTGGGGCCAGCCCCAGCATTTT. Protein product: CASSRRRGWGQPQHF.

In its sample, this clonotype was seen many times. V usage is TRBV12-3 or TRBV12-4 and J usage is TRBJ2-5, with D uncertain. This CDR3 comprises 11 residues. Trimming shortened V by 5 bases and J by 5 bases, and 6 bases separated the two germline ends. The CDR3 loop is CASSTPETQYF. The CDR3 coding sequence is TGTGCCAGCAGTACTCCCGAGACCCAGTACTTC.

The J gene is TRBJ2-3, the V gene TRBV9, with TRBD2 matching 7 bases. The CDR3 loop spans 17 amino acids. V lost 2 bases to trimming and J lost 0 bases; unmatched junction nucleotides: 9. CDR1 SGDLS and CDR2 YYNGEE come from the germline V gene. CDR3: CASSVGGARISTDTQYF. CDR3 sequence (DNA): TGTGCCAGCAGCGTGGGAGGGGCAAGGATTAGCACAGATACGCAGTATTTT.

This chain joins TRBV20-1 and TRBJ2-7; 15 positions match TRBD2. The CDR3 consists of 18 residues. With V trimmed by 3 bases and J by 3 bases, 12 bases remained unmatched. Per the germline V gene, CDR1 is DFQATT and CDR2 is SNEGSKA (reference sequence). CDR3 coding DNA: TGCAGTGCTAGCCAAACCGGGACTAGCGGGGGGTACCTCTACGAGCAGTACTTC. Encoded protein: CSASQTGTSGGYLYEQYF.

CDR3: CASSRDFYIQETQYF. In DNA form, the CDR3 reads TGTGCCAGCAGCCGGGACTTCTACATCCAAGAGACCCAGTACTTC. The chain employs TRBV7-9 and TRBJ2-5, with D perhaps TRBD2 (6 bases). This CDR3 has 15 residues. V was pared by 5 bases and J by 1 base, with 14 bases between. CDR1 and CDR2 from the germline V gene are SEHNR and FQNEAQ (reference sequence).

J is TRBJ2-7 and V is TRBV10-2; 11 bases map to TRBD2. Looked up from germline, CDR1 is WSHSY and CDR2 is SAAADI. The V segment lost 7 bases and the J segment 0 bases; nucleotides outside the gene matches: 8. This CDR3 comprises 16 residues. CDR3 DNA: TGCGCCAGCAAGGTGGTAGCGGGGGGGAGCTCCTACGAGCAGTACTTC. Protein: CASKVVAGGSSYEQYF.

About this clonotype itself: This sequence may be a read error, since a much larger clone differs from it by one base. The J gene is TRBJ1-2, the V gene TRBV12-3 or TRBV12-4, with 7 bases matching TRBD1. V lost 7 bases to trimming and J lost 8 bases; unmatched junction nucleotides: 16. CDR3 length: 15 residues. DNA for the CDR3: TGTGCCAGCAATCCCCGACAGGGAAGGGTTGAGGGCTACACCTTC. Protein product: CASNPRQGRVEGYTF.

The rearrangement uses TRBV5-5 and TRBJ2-2; no firm D call. Trimming removed 0 bases from V and 1 base from J, with 7 bases in between. There are 15 residues in the CDR3. Germline assignment: CDR1 SGHKS and CDR2 YYEKEE (reference sequence). The CDR3 DNA reads as TGTGCCAGCAGCTTGGGGTTTGTGAACACCGGGGAGCTGTTTTTT. It codes for CASSLGFVNTGELFF.

This clonotype was recorded many times. The chain combines TRBV29-1 with TRBJ2-7, with TRBD1 matching over 8 bases. Germline V gene sequence: CDR1 SQVTM, CDR2 ANQGSEA. The CDR3 has 14 residues. V was clipped by 4 bases and J by 6 bases; unmatched bases: 11. As DNA, the CDR3 is TGCAGCGTTGCGGGGGCAGGGGGCTCATCCGAGCAGTACTTC. This codes for CSVAGAGGSSEQYF.

The chain has TRBV7-9 and TRBJ2-7, with a weak D call TRBD1 (6 bases). Trimming pared 5 bases from V and 0 bases from J, leaving 14 bases between. The CDR3 extends over 15 amino acids. From germline, CDR1 is SEHNR and CDR2 FQNEAQ (reference sequence). CDR3 DNA sequence: TGTGCCAGCAGCGAAGGAACAGGGATCTCCTACGAGCAGTACTTC. Its translation: CASSEGTGISYEQYF.

In this sample, this clonotype turned up a few times. The chain has TRBV28 and TRBJ2-7; D gene unclear. Germline CDR1 and CDR2: MDHEN and SYDVKM. The CDR3 sequence is 14 residues long. The V and J ends lost 2 bases and 3 bases respectively, with 11 bases between them. The CDR3 reads CASSLPGVGYEQYF. The DNA for the CDR3 is TGTGCCAGCAGTTTACCCGGTGTAGGCTACGAGCAGTACTTC.

The rearrangement links TRBV20-1 to TRBJ2-3, with D possibly matching TRBD2 (5 bases). The CDR3 consists of 14 residues. From germline, CDR1 is DFQATT and CDR2 SNEGSKA (reference sequence). The V end lost 0 bases, the J end lost 4 bases, and 11 bases lay between the germline ends. This CDR3 reads CSARDPGMPDTQYF. In DNA form, the CDR3 reads TGCAGTGCTAGAGATCCCGGGATGCCAGATACGCAGTATTTT.

This clonotype has more than one count but fewer than ten. This rearrangement joins TRBV28 to TRBJ2-1; D unresolved. V lost 6 bases and J lost 14, with 17 bases in between. Germline lookup yields CDR1 MDHEN and CDR2 SYDVKM. This CDR3 contains 12 residues. CDR3 loop: CASRVGRHGEFF. In nucleotides, the CDR3 is TGTGCCAGCAGGGTGGGAAGGCATGGCGAGTTCTTC.

This clonotype appeared many times. The chain employs TRBV10-3 and TRBJ2-1, with a tentative D call TRBD2 (6 bases). V was trimmed by 6 bases and J by 5 bases, leaving 14 bases between them. CDR3 length: 14 amino acids. CDR1 ENHRY and CDR2 SYGVKD come from the germline V gene. The CDR3 bases are TGTGCCATCAGGGACGGGACTCCCGACAATGAGCAGTTCTTC. This codes for CAIRDGTPDNEQFF.

Only a few counts were recorded for this clonotype. The chain links TRBV21-1 to TRBJ1-2; TRBD1 is the table's D call and was not checked against the DNA. TRBV21-1 constitutes a pseudogene. The CDR3 covers 12 residues. The CDR3 nucleotides read TGTGCCATAAATCCCGTAAACTATGGCTACACCTTC. Translating gives CAINPVNYGYTF.

This clonotype was counted at least ten times. The chain couples TRBV15 to TRBJ2-7; either TRBD1 or TRBD2 may supply D (5 bases each). Looked up from germline, CDR1 is LNHNV and CDR2 is YYDKDF (reference sequence). V was cut by 5 bases and J by 1 base, with 9 bases left in between. The CDR3 contains 13 residues. The CDR3 loop reads CATSRGASYEQYF. The CDR3 region has the DNA TGTGCCACCAGCCGGGGCGCGTCCTACGAGCAGTACTTC.

This clonotype was detected only a few times. The chain uses TRBV12-3 or TRBV12-4 and TRBJ1-1; D might be TRBD1 (5 bases). The CDR3 runs 17 residues. The germline V and J ends were trimmed by 4 bases and 3 bases, with 21 bases remaining between them. The CDR3 protein is CASSYTGGGAGDTEAFF. The CDR3 DNA reads as TGTGCCAGCAGTTACACTGGCGGCGGGGCGGGGGACACTGAAGCTTTCTTT.

This clonotype was recorded only once. The J gene is TRBJ2-5, the V gene TRBV7-9; perhaps TRBD1 as D (6 bases). The CDR3 spans 15 residues. Germline values: CDR1 SEHNR, CDR2 FQNEAQ (reference sequence). The V end lost 5 bases, the J end lost 2 bases, and 15 bases lay between the germline ends. This CDR3 is CASSQTGPIQETQYF. The CDR3 nucleotides are TGTGCCAGCAGCCAGACAGGACCGATACAAGAGACCCAGTACTTC.

This clonotype was picked up a small number of times. V gene TRBV29-1 combines with J gene TRBJ1-1; possibly TRBD1 for D (6 bases). Per germline, CDR1 SQVTM and CDR2 ANQGSEA. The CDR3 has 12 amino acids. CDR3 protein: CRGYRVEAEAFF. The DNA of the CDR3 is TGCAGAGGCTACAGGGTTGAGGCTGAAGCTTTCTTT.